A single sample is the source of the 27 T cell receptor beta chains below, sequenced in a study of T cell responses to AZD1222 COVID-19 vaccine. Libraries were prepared by immunoSEQ multiplex PCR; TCRdb keeps only in-frame clonotypes and omits some of them. This table has 85,000 to 120,000 clones, roughly 88% appearing once. The sample here was peripheral blood, taken 28 days after the second AZD1222 dose. Source of these receptors: an adult who received the AZD1222 COVID-19 vaccine.

The rearrangement links TRBV7-9 to TRBJ1-4, with D maybe TRBD1 (5 bases). The CDR3 spans 16 residues. Germline loops: CDR1 SEHNR, CDR2 FQNEAQ (reference sequence). V gave up 4 bases and J gave up 8 bases, with 20 bases separating them. CDR3 DNA: TGTGCCAGCAGCTCCTCGGGGGAGGGTTACGGGGAAAAACTGTTTTTT. Its protein is CASSSSGEGYGEKLFF.

This rearrangement joins TRBV5-1 to TRBJ1-1; D gene uncertain. Germline V gene lookup returns CDR1 SGHRS and CDR2 YFSETQ. The CDR3 totals 15 residues. V lost 0 bases, J lost 4 bases, and 13 bases lay in between. In nucleotides, the CDR3 is TGCGCCAGCAGCTTGGTAGGAGAGTTCAGCACTGAAGCTTTCTTT. This codes for CASSLVGEFSTEAFF.

Only one count was recorded for this clone. The chain recombines TRBV4-3 with TRBJ1-4, with D hard to call. This CDR3 is 16 amino acids long. Germline CDR1 is LGHNA and CDR2 is YSLEER. V was clipped by 2 bases and J by 5 bases, with 15 bases between them. The DNA for the CDR3 is TGCGCCAGCAGCCAACAATATGCTCTGACAAATGAAAAACTGTTTTTT. It encodes CASSQQYALTNEKLFF.

The chain links TRBV9 to TRBJ1-1; D is undetermined. V gave up 0 bases and J gave up 4 bases, with 13 bases separating them. The germline V gene encodes CDR1 SGDLS and CDR2 YYNGEE. The CDR3 totals 15 residues. The CDR3 loop is CASSVVKGPSTEAFF. CDR3 DNA: TGTGCCAGCAGCGTAGTCAAAGGTCCCAGCACTGAAGCTTTCTTT.

The chain has TRBV5-8 and TRBJ1-1; a possible D gene is TRBD1 (5 bases). Looked up from germline, CDR1 is SGHTS and CDR2 is YDEGEE. This CDR3 has 16 amino acids. Between the trimmed V and J ends, which lost 6 bases and 4 bases, there was a span of 22 bases. The CDR3 loop is CASTKGPRLSSTEAFF. DNA for the CDR3: TGTGCCAGCACCAAGGGACCCCGTCTGTCCTCCACTGAAGCTTTCTTT.

For this clone: Mismatch with germline at one junction end may stem from a read error. This chain uses TRBV13 with TRBJ2-5; perhaps TRBD2 as D (6 bases). Germline CDR1 reads PRHDT; CDR2 reads FYEKMQ (reference sequence). The CDR3 is 13 amino acids. CDR3 in amino acids: CASSLGPSGPGDF. The DNA of the CDR3 is TGTGCCAGCAGCTTAGGTCCCAGCGGGCCTGGGGACTTC.

The genes are TRBV7-3 and TRBJ2-2, with 8 nucleotides matching TRBD2. The CDR3 runs 15 residues. The germline V gene encodes CDR1 SGHTA and CDR2 FQGTGA. J lost 4 bases, V lost 5 bases, and 6 bases had no gene match. For the CDR3, the DNA is TGTGCCAGCAGCCCCGGACTAGCAGGCACCGGGGAGCTGTTTTTT. Translating gives CASSPGLAGTGELFF.

The chain combines TRBV14 with TRBJ2-1; D unclear. The length of the CDR3 is 12 residues. V shed 2 bases and J shed 4 bases, with 3 bases lying between them. Germline V gives CDR1 SGHDN, CDR2 FVKESK. The CDR3 protein is CASSQRYNEQFF. CDR3 bases: TGTGCCAGCAGCCAACGGTACAATGAGCAGTTCTTC.

This rearrangement joins TRBV7-9 to TRBJ1-2; D remains ambiguous. Trimming removed 0 bases from V and 4 bases from J, with 18 bases in between. Germline CDR1 reads SEHNR; CDR2 reads FQNEAQ (reference sequence). The CDR3 is 17 amino acids. As DNA, the CDR3 is TGTGCCAGCAGCTTAGCACCCCCTTGGACCGTTGTCTATGGCTACACCTTC. Translating gives CASSLAPPWTVVYGYTF.

This chain connects TRBV7-9 to TRBJ1-3; unclear D gene. The V gene's germline CDR1 is SEHNR and CDR2 FQNEAQ (reference sequence). The CDR3 extends over 14 amino acids. Trimming took off 1 base at V and 0 bases at J, with 4 bases between the two ends. The CDR3 region is CASSLVSSGNTIYF. In DNA, the CDR3 is TGTGCCAGCAGCTTAGTGAGCTCTGGAAACACCATATATTTT. Drawing the rest from reference TRBV7-9 and TRBJ1-3, the complete variable domain is DTGVSQNPRHKITKRGQNVTFRCDPISEHNRLYWYRQTLGQGPEFLTYFQNEAQLEKSRLLSDRFSAERPKGSFSTLEIQRTEQGDSAMYLCASSLVSSGNTIYFGEGSWLTVV.

This chain links TRBV7-2 with TRBJ2-7, with 8 bases matching TRBD2. The germline V gene has CDR1 SGHTA and CDR2 FQGNSA. V shed 5 bases and J 1 base; nucleotides not matched to a gene: 13. The CDR3 extends over 17 amino acids. In DNA form, the CDR3 reads TGTGCCAGCAGCCCCGGAGGCGGGGGGCCTGTATCCTACGAGCAGTACTTC. It translates to CASSPGGGGPVSYEQYF.

For the CDR3, the DNA is TGTGCCAGTAGTCCCCGACTAGCGGGGGTCACCGGGGAGCTGTTTTTT. As protein: CASSPRLAGVTGELFF. V and J are TRBV19 and TRBJ2-2, with TRBD2 identical over 12 bases. CDR1 and CDR2 (germline): LNHDA, SQIVND (reference sequence). The CDR3 covers 16 residues. V dropped 5 bases and J dropped 4; count of bases not matched to a gene: 5.

The chain links TRBV23-1 to TRBJ2-2; the D gene could be TRBD1 or TRBD2 (5 bases each). TRBV23-1 has ORF status, its function being uncertain. The CDR3 has 16 amino acids. V was pared by 6 bases and J by 0 bases, with 14 bases between. The CDR3 protein is CASSPGTSANTGELFF. The CDR3 DNA reads TGCGCCAGCAGCCCAGGGACGAGTGCGAACACCGGGGAGCTGTTTTTT.

V gene TRBV18 combines with J gene TRBJ1-1; D gene ambiguous. Germline V gene data show CDR1 as KGHSH and CDR2 as LQKENI. This CDR3 has 13 residues. V dropped 4 bases and J dropped 8 bases, with 14 bases sitting between them. CDR3: CASSRDPRAEAFF. CDR3 nucleotide sequence: TGTGCCAGCTCACGTGACCCCCGGGCGGAAGCTTTCTTT.

The chain carries TRBV18 and TRBJ2-1; D gene ambiguous. Germline V gives CDR1 KGHSH, CDR2 LQKENI. The CDR3 is made up of 17 amino acids. V shed 0 bases and J shed 1 base, with 13 bases lying between them. CDR3 region: CASSPPTTAGSYNEQFF. DNA of the CDR3: TGTGCCAGCTCACCACCGACGACGGCCGGTTCCTACAATGAGCAGTTCTTC.

J is TRBJ2-1 and V is TRBV15; D is possibly TRBD2 (6 bases). V was pared by 0 bases and J by 7 bases, with 16 bases between. CDR1 and CDR2 from the germline V gene are LNHNV and YYDKDF (reference sequence). CDR3 length: 16 residues. The CDR3 is CATSRELATNGNEQFF. DNA of the CDR3: TGTGCCACCAGCAGAGAGCTAGCGACTAATGGTAATGAGCAGTTCTTC.

This chain joins TRBV4-2 and TRBJ1-4, with no clear D. V was trimmed by 6 bases and J by 7 bases, leaving 15 bases between them. The CDR3 loop spans 14 amino acids. CDR1 and CDR2 from the germline V gene are LGHNA and YNFKEQ. The DNA of the CDR3 is TGTGCCAGCAGAGAACTGACAAGTGGTGAAAAACTGTTTTTT. The encoded protein is CASRELTSGEKLFF.

The chain combines TRBV5-5 with TRBJ1-5; tentatively, D is TRBD1 (5 bases). CDR3 length: 16 residues. The ends were cut back, 2 bases at V and 0 bases at J, with 12 bases in the middle. Germline V gene sequence: CDR1 SGHKS, CDR2 YYEKEE (reference sequence). The CDR3 loop is CASSFTGDFSNQPQHF. The CDR3 DNA follows: TGTGCCAGCAGCTTCACGGGGGATTTTAGCAATCAGCCCCAGCATTTT.

The J gene is TRBJ2-7, the V gene TRBV18; D perhaps matches TRBD1 (6 bases). V lost 0 bases, J lost 3 bases, and 9 bases lay in between. CDR3 length: 14 residues. Germline CDR1 KGHSH, CDR2 LQKENI. The CDR3 loop reads CASSPPTGNYEQYF. The CDR3 DNA is TGTGCCAGCTCACCACCAACAGGGAACTACGAGCAGTACTTC.

J is TRBJ2-5 and V is TRBV5-1, with TRBD2 matching 7 bases. Germline CDR1 reads SGHRS; CDR2 reads YFSETQ. Unmatched junction bases numbered 14, after V lost 4 bases and J lost 5 bases. The CDR3 is made up of 16 amino acids. In DNA form, the CDR3 reads TGCGCCAGCAGCCCACGACTAGCTACAAAATTGGAGACCCAGTACTTC. Amino acids: CASSPRLATKLETQYF.

The genes are TRBV5-8 and TRBJ2-7, with TRBD1 matching 7 bases. V was clipped by 2 bases and J by 4 bases; unmatched bases: 9. Looked up from germline, CDR1 is SGHTS and CDR2 is YDEGEE. This CDR3 has 15 residues. The CDR3 bases are TGTGCCAGCAGCTTAGAACCGGGACAGCCTTACGAGCAGTACTTC. Its protein product is CASSLEPGQPYEQYF.

The chain combines TRBV13 with TRBJ1-6, with D perhaps matching TRBD1 (6 bases). Deletions cut 1 base from V and 13 bases from J, with 11 bases between. This CDR3 comprises 13 residues. Looked up from germline, CDR1 is PRHDT and CDR2 is FYEKMQ (reference sequence). CDR3 DNA: TGTGCCAGCAGCTTAGAACAGGGAGGCCCCCTCCACTTT. This sequence encodes CASSLEQGGPLHF.

The CDR3 DNA is TGTGCCAGCAGCTTAGACCTAGCGGGCCTCAACACCGGGGAGCTGTTTTTT. Translation: CASSLDLAGLNTGELFF. The chain carries TRBV11-2 and TRBJ2-2; 8 nucleotides agree with TRBD2. The CDR3 sequence is 17 residues long. Germline V lookup: CDR1 SGHAT, CDR2 FQNNGV. V was clipped by 0 bases and J by 2 bases; unmatched bases: 5.

The chain is built from TRBV3-1 (or the pseudogene TRBV3-2) and TRBJ2-1; a possible D gene is TRBD1 (6 bases). Germline CDR1 LGHDT, CDR2 YNNKEL (reference sequence). The CDR3 sequence is 12 residues long. V lost 5 bases to trimming and J lost 9 bases, with 11 bases between them. CDR3 sequence (DNA): TGTGCCAGCAGCGTTACAGGGATTGAGCAGTTCTTC. Amino acids: CASSVTGIEQFF.

The chain has TRBV15 and TRBJ2-7; tentatively, D is TRBD1 (6 bases). V was pared by 1 base and J by 6 bases, with 7 bases between. The CDR3 runs to 12 residues. CDR1 LNHNV and CDR2 YYDKDF come from the germline V gene (reference sequence). The CDR3 reads CATSRGGREQYF. CDR3 nucleotide sequence: TGTGCCACCAGCAGAGGGGGGCGCGAGCAGTACTTC.

The chain couples TRBV4-3 to TRBJ2-3; D is undetermined. The CDR3 has 16 amino acids. Germline assignment: CDR1 LGHNA and CDR2 YSLEER. Trimming removed 4 bases at V and 5 bases at J, with 19 bases between. CDR3 protein: CASSLSPMVFGDTQYF. CDR3 nucleotides: TGCGCCAGCAGCCTCTCTCCCATGGTGTTTGGAGATACGCAGTATTTT.

The chain combines TRBV9 with TRBJ2-1; perhaps TRBD2 as D (8 bases). The germline gives CDR1 SGDLS, CDR2 YYNGEE. The germline V and J ends were trimmed by 5 bases and 11 bases, with 32 bases remaining between them. The CDR3 runs 18 residues. The CDR3 DNA reads as TGTGCCAGCAGAGCAACTCAGGGGGGGACTAGGGTGGACGGTAAGCAGTTCTTC. Its translation is CASRATQGGTRVDGKQFF.